Sequencing of this T cell receptor (beta chain) was carried out in a study of blood T cells in healthy people across ages. About the study: Per every two T cells, about one barcoded beta molecule was captured by template switching.

Study findings and constraints: More naive CD4+ cells and higher diversity were found in long-lived than in aged donors.

A second PCR, run for roughly 6 to 11 cycles, used a sample-barcoded 5' primer plus a J-beta primer mix. One entry per CDR3 protein results from TCRdb running MiXCR on the 5' RACE reads. This table has about 800,000 distinct CDR3 sequences, 25% appearing once. This clonotype was counted once. Its specificity is unknown. The data also belong to a second study, concerning T cells of mothers and their children.

What was sequenced was blood. The clonotype originates from a boy between 10 and 17 years old in good health.

CDR3 in amino acids: CASSEVQGSNTGELFF. CDR3 bases: TGTGCCAGCAGTGAAGTTCAGGGGTCGAACACCGGGGAGCTGTTTTTT. The chain links TRBV6-1 to TRBJ2-2, with D possibly matching TRBD1 (6 bases). Trimming took off 1 base at V and 0 bases at J, with 9 bases between the two ends. This CDR3 comprises 16 residues. In germline, CDR1 is MNHNS, CDR2 SASEGT.